These 8 T cell receptor beta chains originate from one sample sequenced in a study of OX40 agonist ivuxolimab in advanced cancers. Produced via immunoSEQ multiplex PCR; TCRdb's table is partial and in-frame only. Counted here are tens of thousands of clones, about nine tenths occurring once; the ten biggest clones make up around 4.1%. The sequences come from CD4+ or CD8+ T cells sorted from blood, collected in a trial of the OX40 agonist ivuxolimab. These receptors originate from an adult with an advanced solid tumor such as melanoma, head and neck, liver or kidney cancer.

The chain employs TRBV18 and TRBJ1-4; D remains unclear. Germline CDR1 is KGHSH and CDR2 is LQKENI. The CDR3 is made up of 15 amino acids. V lost 0 bases and J 5 bases, leaving 10 bases between the germline ends. DNA of the CDR3: TGTGCCAGCTCACCACCGGAAACACGGAATGAAAAACTGTTTTTT. Translation gives CASSPPETRNEKLFF. The full variable domain, completed using reference TRBV18 and TRBJ1-4, is NAGVMQNPRHLVRRRGQEARLRCSPMKGHSHVYWYRQLPEEGLKFMVYLQKENIIDESGMPKERFSAEFPKEGPSILRIQQVVRGDSAAYFCASSPPETRNEKLFFGSGTQLSVL.

DNA for the CDR3: TGTGCCAGCAGAGGGACTAGCGGGTCCTACGAGCAGTACTTC. It encodes CASRGTSGSYEQYF. The chain is built from TRBV28 and TRBJ2-7; 12 nucleotides match TRBD2. Germline lookup yields CDR1 MDHEN and CDR2 SYDVKM. Unmatched junction bases numbered 1, after V lost 6 bases and J lost 1 base. CDR3 length: 14 amino acids.

J is TRBJ1-2 and V is TRBV11-2; 7 bases align to TRBD1. CDR3 length: 13 amino acids. V was pared by 5 bases and J by 2 bases, with 2 bases of the junction left unmatched. Germline V gene data show CDR1 as SGHAT and CDR2 as FQNNGV. The CDR3 is CASSPQGNYGYTF. The CDR3 coding sequence is TGTGCCAGCAGCCCACAGGGGAACTATGGCTACACCTTC.

The chain recombines TRBV15 with TRBJ2-1, with TRBD2 as a possible D gene (6 bases). The V gene's germline CDR1 is LNHNV and CDR2 YYDKDF (reference sequence). The CDR3 spans 16 residues. Trimming pared 5 bases from V and 3 bases from J, leaving 17 bases between. Written as DNA, the CDR3 is TGTGCCACCAGCCGAGCTTCGGGAGCGGACTACAATGAGCAGTTCTTC. Translation: CATSRASGADYNEQFF.

This clone has only one observation. The gene calls are TRBV28 and TRBJ2-3, with D perhaps TRBD2 (5 bases). Germline V CDR1 and CDR2: MDHEN, SYDVKM. The CDR3 runs to 16 residues. Trimming cost V 1 base and J 4 bases, with 15 bases left between them. For the CDR3, the DNA is TGTGCCAGCAGTTTATCCCAAAGCGCGGGCGCAGATACGCAGTATTTT. This codes for CASSLSQSAGADTQYF.

The chain combines TRBV5-8 with TRBJ1-1, with D possibly being TRBD1 (6 bases). The CDR3 loop spans 13 amino acids. Looked up from germline, CDR1 is SGHTS and CDR2 is YDEGEE. Trimming pared 4 bases from V and 1 base from J, leaving 8 bases between. As DNA, the CDR3 is TGTGCCAGCAGCAAGGACAGGAACACTGAAGCTTTCTTT. It codes for CASSKDRNTEAFF.

The V and J genes are TRBV20-1 and TRBJ1-1; D perhaps matches TRBD1 (6 bases). There are 11 residues in the CDR3. V shed 4 bases and J shed 10 bases, with 13 bases lying between them. Germline V lookup: CDR1 DFQATT, CDR2 SNEGSKA (reference sequence). CDR3: CSATQGVVAFF. The CDR3 DNA follows: TGCAGTGCTACACAGGGAGTCGTAGCTTTCTTT.

Here the CDR3 DNA reads TGTGCCAGCATTTCGACGGGGGGCGGAACAGATACGCAGTATTTT. Translating it yields CASISTGGGTDTQYF. V and J are TRBV5-8 and TRBJ2-3; tentative D call: TRBD2 (7 bases). The V gene's germline CDR1 is SGHTS and CDR2 YDEGEE. This CDR3 contains 15 residues. V lost 6 bases and J 3 bases, leaving 17 bases between the germline ends.